The clone carrying this T cell receptor beta chain was seen more than once but under ten times. The antigen is unknown. Unique-molecular-identifier-tagged TCR beta cDNA libraries were used. A few hundred thousand cDNA molecules were obtained from approximately 0.91 to 9.4 million T cells. TCRdb ran MiXCR on the PCR reads and lists one entry per CDR3 protein. The repertoire holds 700,000 to 900,000 distinct CDR3 sequences, with about 43% as singletons. This specimen comes from a study of post-analysis software for immune sequencing data. Findings and limits, study-wide: Those with multiple sclerosis, the patient group, showed significantly lower normalized Chao1 diversity than controls. TRBV5-6, TRBV5-1 and TRBV20-1 belonged to a set of about five TRBV segments that were more frequent in patients than controls.

V was pared by 2 bases and J by 10 bases, with 11 bases between. The CDR3 has 12 amino acids. The sequencing sample was made of blood. The receptor comes from a girl aged 5-17 years with multiple sclerosis. This chain uses TRBV12-3 or TRBV12-4 with TRBJ1-1; D remains ambiguous. The CDR3 coding sequence is TGTGCCAGCAGTTTACGCGTGTTTGGAGCTTTCTTT. Translation: CASSLRVFGAFF.